Sequencing of this T cell receptor (beta chain) was carried out in a study of T cell repertoires in cytomegalovirus infection. Whole-study context: Public TCR beta signatures provided an indication of both CMV infection and a matching HLA type.

This clonotype was counted at least ten times. Its antigen is not identified. Findings of the study overall: CMV-specific HLA-C-restricted TCR beta clonotypes dominated the ex vivo response. CMV carriers with the relevant HLA were identified by cumulative public TCR beta family frequency.

TCRdb independently ran MiXCR on the reads; one entry per CDR3 protein. The data contain hundreds of thousands of distinct CDR3 sequences, about 9.2% of them singletons. From germline, CDR1 is SGHAT and CDR2 FQNNGV. V lost 7 bases, J lost 5 bases, and 7 bases stayed unmatched. The CDR3 has 13 amino acids. This sequence originates from a human donor in good health (CMV status not recorded). Some clones in this sample may be carry-over from other donors' samples. The sample taken for sequencing was PBMCs. The V gene is TRBV11-2, the J gene TRBJ2-5, with 7 bases identical to TRBD2. The CDR3 is CASTSFGGETQYF. The CDR3 DNA follows: TGTGCCAGCACTTCGTTCGGGGGGGAGACCCAGTACTTC.